Following are 25 T cell receptor beta chains from one sample sequenced in a study of T cells in Graves' hyperthyroidism and ophthalmopathy. Researchers amplified the TCR beta CDR3 regions from RNA transcripts. First-round RT-PCR with HTBI primers amplified the TCR CDR3 region. Using its own MiXCR run on the multiplex PCR reads, TCRdb lists one record per CDR3 protein. In the table there are approximately 530,000 distinct CDR3 sequences, around 15% of which are singletons. The specimen sequenced was blood. These receptors all stem from a woman under 30 with Graves' hyperthyroidism.

Many counts were recorded for this clonotype. The gene calls are TRBV7-9 and TRBJ2-3; unclear D gene. Germline V gene sequence: CDR1 SEHNR, CDR2 FQNEAQ (reference sequence). Trimming took 3 bases from V and 2 from J, leaving 9 bases between them. The CDR3 has 14 amino acids. The CDR3 nucleotides read TGTGCCAGCAGCTTTGGGAAACTCACAGATACGCAGTATTTT. Its protein product is CASSFGKLTDTQYF.

This clonotype has ten or more counts. The chain recombines TRBV27 with TRBJ2-7; 10 bases fit TRBD2. CDR3 length equals 15 residues. The germline gives CDR1 MNHEY, CDR2 SMNVEV (reference sequence). The ends lost 4 bases at V and 4 bases at J; junction bases unmatched: 7. CDR3 in DNA: TGTGCCAGCAGTTCATCGGAACTAGCGGGATACGAGCAGTACTTC. This sequence encodes CASSSSELAGYEQYF.

This clonotype appeared many times. The chain combines TRBV5-1 with TRBJ1-1, with 8 nucleotides matching TRBD1. The CDR3 spans 14 residues. With V trimmed by 5 bases and J by 4 bases, 7 bases remained unmatched. Germline V CDR1 and CDR2: SGHRS, YFSETQ. CDR3 sequence: CASSSGQGGTEAFF. CDR3 nucleotides: TGCGCCAGCAGTTCAGGACAGGGCGGCACTGAAGCTTTCTTT.

Only a few counts were recorded for this clonotype. This chain joins TRBV12-3 or TRBV12-4 and TRBJ2-7; D possibly corresponds to TRBD1 (6 bases). Deletions cut 1 base from V and 3 bases from J, with 13 bases between. This CDR3 contains 15 residues. CDR3 sequence: CASSLGGHFDYEQYF. CDR3 nucleotides: TGTGCCAGCAGTTTAGGGGGACATTTCGACTACGAGCAGTACTTC.

This clonotype has at least ten counts. The CDR3 DNA reads as TGTGCCAGCAGCACAGACAGGGAAGGTAGCTACGAGCAGTACTTC. Protein product: CASSTDREGSYEQYF. The chain has TRBV7-9 and TRBJ2-7; TRBD1 aligns across 7 bases. Germline loops: CDR1 SEHNR, CDR2 FQNEAQ (reference sequence). This CDR3 region has 15 residues. Trimming took 5 bases from V and 3 from J; bases not matched to a gene: 10.

Concerning this clonotype: A much larger clone differs from this one at a single base, so this may be a read error. The chain is built from TRBV7-9 and TRBJ2-3, with D possibly TRBD2 on 6 matching bases. Trimming stripped 3 bases from V and 2 bases from J, with 9 bases between. This CDR3 comprises 14 residues. Germline CDR1 is SEHNR and CDR2 is FQNEAQ (reference sequence). CDR3 amino acids: CASSFAGNTDTQYF. The CDR3 DNA is TGTGCCAGCAGCTTTGCGGGGAACACAGATACGCAGTATTTT.

This clonotype has only a few counts. The rearrangement joins TRBV14 to TRBJ2-1, with D perhaps TRBD1 (6 bases). V dropped 5 bases and J dropped 3 bases, with 8 bases sitting between them. The CDR3 is 13 amino acids. CDR1 and CDR2 from the germline V gene are SGHDN and FVKESK. CDR3 in DNA: TGTGCCAGCAGCGGGACATTCTACAATGAGCAGTTCTTC. Translated: CASSGTFYNEQFF. The entire variable domain, with the rest obtained from reference TRBV14 and TRBJ2-1, is as follows: EAGVTQFPSHSVIEKGQTVTLRCDPISGHDNLYWYRRVMGKEIKFLLHFVKESKQDESGMPNNRFLAERTGGTYSTLKVQPAELEDSGVYFCASSGTFYNEQFFGPGTRLTVL.

The DNA of the CDR3 is TGTGCCAGCAGTTTCGCTCAGGTTGGCTTAGCTCAGCCCCAGCATTTT. Translated: CASSFAQVGLAQPQHF. The genes are TRBV12-3 or TRBV12-4 and TRBJ1-5; D remains unclear. The CDR3 contains 16 residues. V dropped 3 bases and J dropped 6 bases, with 18 bases sitting between them.

There are a few counts of this clonotype. This chain joins TRBV19 and TRBJ2-3; possibly TRBD2 for D (6 bases). The germline gives CDR1 LNHDA, CDR2 SQIVND (reference sequence). V was trimmed by 7 bases and J by 0 bases, leaving 14 bases between them. This CDR3 spans 15 amino acids. The CDR3 region is CASKRVAASTDTQYF. CDR3 DNA: TGTGCCAGTAAACGGGTAGCGGCTAGCACAGATACGCAGTATTTT.

The sample holds many counts of this clonotype. This chain joins TRBV11-3 and TRBJ1-2, with 11 positions matching TRBD1. The CDR3 runs to 14 residues. The V segment lost 4 bases and the J segment 7 bases; nucleotides outside the gene matches: 5. Germline V gene data show CDR1 as SGHNT and CDR2 as YENEEA. CDR3 DNA: TGTGCCAGCAGCTCCGGGACAGGGGGATTTGGCTACACCTTC. Translating gives CASSSGTGGFGYTF.

The table lists this clonotype with many counts. The junction and the germline gene differ at one end; a read error may be behind it. This chain joins TRBV11-2 and TRBJ2-3, with D maybe TRBD1 (5 bases). The CDR3 sequence is 14 residues long. CDR1 and CDR2 (germline): SGHAT, FQNNGV. The CDR3 nucleotides are TGTGCCGGCAGCACCGGCAGGGCGGCGGATACGCAGTATTTT. Residues: CAGSTGRAADTQYF.

A few counts support this clonotype. The CDR3 DNA follows: TGCAGTGCTAGAGATCCACCGGCTGGAAACTATGGCTACACCTTC. Its protein product is CSARDPPAGNYGYTF. This chain links TRBV20-1 with TRBJ1-2; D is unclear. CDR1 and CDR2 from the germline V gene are DFQATT and SNEGSKA (reference sequence). The CDR3 loop spans 15 amino acids. V lost 0 bases to trimming and J lost 2 bases, with 13 bases between them.

The table lists this clonotype with a few counts. The rearrangement joins TRBV14 to TRBJ2-1, with TRBD2 identical over 9 bases. V lost 0 bases to trimming and J lost 10 bases; unmatched junction nucleotides: 7. This CDR3 spans 15 amino acids. CDR1 SGHDN and CDR2 FVKESK come from the germline V gene. Written as DNA, the CDR3 is TGTGCCAGCAGCCAAGATGCTAGCGGGGCAGTCGAGCAGTTCTTC. Protein product: CASSQDASGAVEQFF.

This clonotype was seen more than once but under ten times. This CDR3 is CASSQELTFSTDTQYF. CDR3 DNA sequence: TGTGCCAGCAGCCAAGAGCTTACGTTTTCCACAGATACGCAGTATTTT. The V gene is TRBV3-1, the J gene TRBJ2-3; D is undetermined. This CDR3 spans 16 amino acids. Germline values: CDR1 LGHDT, CDR2 YNNKEL (reference sequence). V shed 0 bases and J shed 2 bases, with 12 bases lying between them.

The table lists this clonotype with many counts. The chain's CDR3 is CASILRLAGPNEQFF. The DNA for the CDR3 is TGTGCCAGCATCCTGAGACTAGCGGGGCCGAATGAGCAGTTCTTC. The V and J genes are TRBV13 and TRBJ2-1; 11 nucleotides match TRBD2. The germline CDR1 and CDR2 sequences are PRHDT and FYEKMQ (reference sequence). CDR3 length equals 15 residues. V dropped 7 bases and J dropped 7; count of bases not matched to a gene: 9.

This clonotype has at least ten counts. This chain joins TRBV11-2 and TRBJ2-2; TRBD2 aligns across 10 bases. Germline V lookup: CDR1 SGHAT, CDR2 FQNNGV. V lost 2 bases, J lost 7 bases, and 1 base stayed unmatched. This CDR3 is built from 14 residues. The CDR3: CASSLRTSGGELFF. In DNA form, the CDR3 reads TGTGCCAGCAGCTTACGGACTAGCGGCGGGGAGCTGTTTTTT. The full variable domain, rest sourced from reference TRBV11-2 and TRBJ2-2, is EAGVAQSPRYKIIEKRQSVAFWCNPISGHATLYWYQQILGQGPKLLIQFQNNGVVDDSQLPKDRFSAERLKGVDSTLKIQPAKLEDSAVYLCASSLRTSGGELFFGEGSRLTVL.

The J gene is TRBJ2-1, the V gene TRBV12-3 or TRBV12-4; 13 bases align to TRBD2. The CDR3 consists of 15 residues. V dropped 6 bases and J dropped 6; count of bases not matched to a gene: 5. The CDR3 DNA follows: TGTGCCAGCAGAACTACTAGCGGGGGGGCCAATGAGCAGTTCTTC. Translation: CASRTTSGGANEQFF.

V usage is TRBV20-1 and J usage is TRBJ1-1; weak D call: TRBD1 (6 bases). CDR3 length: 14 residues. The germline V and J ends were trimmed by 2 bases and 2 bases, with 12 bases remaining between them. Germline values: CDR1 DFQATT, CDR2 SNEGSKA (reference sequence). This CDR3 is CSARYGGGNTEAFF. In nucleotides, the CDR3 is TGCAGTGCTAGATACGGCGGGGGCAACACTGAAGCTTTCTTT.

The chain recombines TRBV6-1 with TRBJ1-2; D is unclear. V lost 5 bases and J lost 2, with 15 bases in between. This CDR3 region has 15 residues. Germline loops: CDR1 MNHNS, CDR2 SASEGT. In DNA form, the CDR3 reads TGTGCCAGCAGTCGCACGTTTGATCCGAACTATGGCTACACCTTC. The encoded protein is CASSRTFDPNYGYTF.

V and J are TRBV29-1 and TRBJ1-2; 8 bases agree with TRBD1. The CDR3 is made up of 14 amino acids. Per the germline V gene, CDR1 is SQVTM and CDR2 is ANQGSEA. J gave up 3 bases and V 4 bases, and 7 bases lay outside the gene matches. As DNA, the CDR3 is TGCAGCGTTGGTTCCAGGGGGCTCGACTATGGCTACACCTTC. Protein product: CSVGSRGLDYGYTF.

This clonotype was detected only a few times. The J gene is TRBJ2-1, the V gene TRBV27; perhaps D is TRBD1 or TRBD2 (5 bases each). Trimming removed 4 bases at V and 5 bases at J, with 6 bases between. The CDR3 consists of 12 residues. Germline V CDR1 and CDR2: MNHEY, SMNVEV (reference sequence). The CDR3 here is CASSWGNNEQFF. CDR3 coding DNA: TGTGCCAGCAGTTGGGGGAACAATGAGCAGTTCTTC.

This clonotype occurred many times. J is TRBJ2-4 and V is TRBV18; D unresolved. Germline lookup yields CDR1 KGHSH and CDR2 LQKENI. This CDR3 has 15 amino acids. Trimming took off 2 bases at V and 0 bases at J, with 8 bases between the two ends. CDR3 residues: CASSPGNLAKNIQYF. The CDR3 nucleotides read TGTGCCAGCTCACCAGGCAACCTAGCCAAAAACATTCAGTACTTC. Filled out from reference TRBV18 and TRBJ2-4, the complete variable domain reads NAGVMQNPRHLVRRRGQEARLRCSPMKGHSHVYWYRQLPEEGLKFMVYLQKENIIDESGMPKERFSAEFPKEGPSILRIQQVVRGDSAAYFCASSPGNLAKNIQYFGAGTRLSVL.

The chain is built from TRBV6-5 and TRBJ2-7; no reliable D call. Germline CDR1 is MNHEY and CDR2 is SVGAGI. The V and J ends lost 4 bases and 0 bases respectively, with 10 bases between them. The CDR3 is 14 amino acids. In nucleotides, the CDR3 is TGTGCCAGCAGTTCTAGGGCCTCCTCCTACGAGCAGTACTTC. This codes for CASSSRASSYEQYF.

There are many counts of this clonotype. The chain carries TRBV20-1 and TRBJ2-3; possible D gene TRBD2, 10 bases. V lost 6 bases, J lost 6 bases, and 19 bases lay in between. The CDR3 contains 14 residues. Germline V gives CDR1 DFQATT, CDR2 SNEGSKA (reference sequence). CDR3 bases: TGCAGTGCCGTAGCGGGAGGACAGGGGGATACGCAGTATTTT. Its protein is CSAVAGGQGDTQYF.

This clonotype was recorded at least ten times. The V call is TRBV27, the J call TRBJ2-1; 9 nucleotides align to TRBD1. Trimming took 7 bases from V and 5 from J; bases not matched to a gene: 6. The CDR3 covers 14 residues. The germline V gene encodes CDR1 MNHEY and CDR2 SMNVEV (reference sequence). This CDR3 reads CASTLGQGHNEQFF. In DNA form, the CDR3 reads TGTGCCAGCACCTTGGGACAGGGCCACAATGAGCAGTTCTTC.